The sequence of this TCR beta chain was determined in a study of T cells in localized non-small cell lung cancer. Study results and limitations: Adjacent lung held a median 57 of the top 100 tumor clones. Uninvolved adjacent lung had the highest recorded T cell clonality, with tumor below it. Longer overall survival was linked to higher blood T cell density.

About this clone: The target antigen is unknown.

CDR3 length: 14 amino acids. Germline V CDR1 and CDR2: SGHNT, YENEEA. V shed 6 bases, J shed 7 bases, and the junction held 11 bases outside the gene matches. Repertoires were generated with immunoSEQ multiplex PCR, while TCRdb's copy carries only in-frame clones and drops some. The sample has a few thousand clones, around a quarter seen once. This sequence joins TRBV11-3 and TRBJ2-7, with TRBD2 matching over 8 bases. The receptor comes from a female donor at least 60 years old with stage III lung adenocarcinoma. The source material was lung tumor tissue, sampled before any cancer treatment. CDR3 in DNA: TGTGCCAGCAGGGTGGGGACTAGAGTGGTTGAGCAGTACTTC. Translated: CASRVGTRVVEQYF.